This is a list of T cell receptor beta chains from one sample in a study of blood T cell repertoires in COVID-19. The data were produced by immunoSEQ multiplex PCR, yet TCRdb's version contains in-frame clones alone and is incomplete. The sample has about 180,000 clones, over 75% seen once. The specimen was peripheral blood. The source of these receptors is a woman of 80 years or more with acute or convalescent COVID-19. Each CDR3 is given with its conserved first and last residue. Fields, in order: D gene, clone size, J gene, V gene, CDR3 DNA, CDR3 protein. The D gene is left open where the match is weak. Clone size is given for some rows only: seen once, a few or many times, or a class if the clone is expanded.

D: -; size: -; J: TRBJ1-2; V: TRBV29-1; DNA: TGCAGCGTTGTGACAGGCGGAGACTATGGCTACACCTTC; CDR3: CSVVTGGDYGYTF
D: TRBD1; size: -; J: TRBJ1-4; V: TRBV9; DNA: TGTGCCAGCAGCGCCGGGACAGGGAATGAAAAACTGTTTTTT; CDR3: CASSAGTGNEKLFF
D: -; size: -; J: TRBJ2-1; V: TRBV15; DNA: TGTGCCACCAGCAGAGGACTCTCTACGGACAATGAGCAGTTCTTC; CDR3: CATSRGLSTDNEQFF
D: -; size: -; J: TRBJ1-5; V: TRBV6-4; DNA: TGTGCCAGCAGGGTAAGAGGGCAGGTGATTATGAAGAATCAGCCCCAGCATTTT; CDR3: CASRVRGQVIMKNQPQHF
D: TRBD2; size: -; J: TRBJ2-1; V: TRBV6-5; DNA: TGTGCCAGCAGTTACGGGCTAGCGGGAGGGGAGAATGAGCAGTTCTTC; CDR3: CASSYGLAGGENEQFF
D: TRBD2; size: -; J: TRBJ2-5; V: TRBV10-3; DNA: TGTGCCACCCACGAGCGGGTAGCGGGAGTTCAGCAAGAGACCCAGTACTTC; CDR3: CATHERVAGVQQETQYF
D: -; size: few; J: TRBJ2-7; V: TRBV7-2; DNA: TGTGCCAGCAGCCCCGGGACTCCCCCGGCCGAGCAGTACTTC; CDR3: CASSPGTPPAEQYF
D: -; size: -; J: TRBJ2-5; V: TRBV7-2; DNA: TGTGCCAGCAGCTTAGGGGGCGGATACCAAGAGACCCAGTACTTC; CDR3: CASSLGGGYQETQYF
D: TRBD1; size: -; J: TRBJ2-5; V: TRBV5-4; DNA: TGTGCCAGCAGCGGAACCGGGACAGGGCGAATGGAGACCCAGTACTTC; CDR3: CASSGTGTGRMETQYF
D: -; size: -; J: TRBJ2-3; V: TRBV30; DNA: TGTGCCTGGAGTGTACAGGGCAGCACAGATACGCAGTATTTT; CDR3: CAWSVQGSTDTQYF
D: -; size: -; J: TRBJ1-1; V: TRBV30; DNA: TGTGCCTGGAAGGGGGAACAGGGAGCTTTCTTT; CDR3: CAWKGEQGAFF
D: -; size: -; J: TRBJ2-1; V: TRBV7-2; DNA: TGTGCCAGCAGCAAAGACAGAGACAATGAGCAGTTCTTC; CDR3: CASSKDRDNEQFF
D: TRBD1; size: few; J: TRBJ1-5; V: TRBV6-5; DNA: TGTGCCAGCAGTTTGGACAGGGAAGACAATCAGCCCCAGCATTTT; CDR3: CASSLDREDNQPQHF